The 10 T cell receptor beta chains listed next were all sequenced from one sample in a study of Graves' ophthalmopathy and Graves' hyperthyroidism. Amplified TCR beta CDR3 regions were obtained using RNA transcripts as template. HTBI-primed first-round RT-PCR preceded second-round multiplex PCR. TCRdb re-called the multiplex PCR reads with MiXCR, one entry per CDR3 protein. Of 580,000 or so distinct CDR3 sequences listed, about 40% are singletons. The sequenced material came from peripheral blood or thyroid tissue (not recorded which). The receptors shown here come from an adult man with Graves' hyperthyroidism.

The gene calls are TRBV7-9 and TRBJ1-6, with TRBD1 matching over 8 bases. The length of the CDR3 is 13 residues. Unmatched junction bases numbered 6, after V lost 7 bases and J lost 10 bases. The germline V gene has CDR1 SEHNR and CDR2 FQNEAQ (reference sequence). The CDR3 is CASTTTGDSPLHF. CDR3 in DNA: TGTGCCAGCACCACGACAGGGGACTCACCCCTCCACTTT.

Comments on this clonotype: At one end the junction does not follow the germline gene, possibly because of a read error. V is TRBV10-3 and J is TRBJ1-6; the match to TRBD1 covers 9 bases. Germline CDR1 is ENHRY and CDR2 is SYGVKD. CDR3 size: 14 residues. For the CDR3, the DNA is TGTGCCAGCAGTCCCGGGACAGGGCTTTCACCCTTCCACTTT. This gives the protein CASSPGTGLSPFHF.

This clonotype came up once. The J gene is TRBJ2-6, the V gene TRBV2; D may be TRBD1 or TRBD2 (5 bases each). V lost 2 bases, J lost 9 bases, and 11 bases lay in between. CDR3 length: 14 amino acids. Germline loops: CDR1 SNHLY, CDR2 FYNNEI. Here the CDR3 DNA reads TGTGCCAGCAGTGAAAACCGGGGCTTCAACGTCCTGACTTTC. Its protein product is CASSENRGFNVLTF.

This clonotype was counted many times. The V and J genes are TRBV5-1 and TRBJ2-2; D gene ambiguous. The V end was cut by 2 bases, the J end by 0 bases, with 8 bases between. CDR1 is SGHRS, CDR2 YFSETQ, per germline. This CDR3 has 15 residues. CDR3: CASSFAGTNTGELFF. The CDR3 nucleotides read TGCGCCAGCAGCTTCGCCGGTACGAACACCGGGGAGCTGTTTTTT.

This clonotype was counted many times. The genes are TRBV13 and TRBJ1-4; no clear D gene. The CDR3 extends over 15 amino acids. V lost 5 bases and J 0 bases, leaving 10 bases between the germline ends. Germline values: CDR1 PRHDT, CDR2 FYEKMQ (reference sequence). The CDR3 spells CASSRRTSTNEKLFF. In DNA form, the CDR3 reads TGTGCCAGCAGCAGGCGGACGTCAACTAATGAAAAACTGTTTTTT.

In this sample, this clonotype turned up many times. This sequence joins TRBV7-2 and TRBJ2-7; TRBD2 might be the D (6 bases). The V and J ends lost 2 bases and 2 bases respectively, with 13 bases between them. The germline V gene encodes CDR1 SGHTA and CDR2 FQGNSA. The CDR3 sequence is 15 residues long. The chain's CDR3 is CASSLNWGVTYEQYF. The CDR3 bases are TGTGCCAGCAGCTTAAATTGGGGGGTGACCTACGAGCAGTACTTC. Looking up the rest from reference TRBV7-2 and TRBJ2-7 gives the full variable domain: GAGVSQSPSNKVTEKGKDVELRCDPISGHTALYWYRQSLGQGLEFLIYFQGNSAPDKSGLPSDRFSAERTGGSVSTLTIQRTQQEDSAVYLCASSLNWGVTYEQYFGPGTRLTVT.

V is TRBV25-1 and J is TRBJ2-7; D is undetermined. CDR3 length equals 15 residues. Germline loops: CDR1 MGHDK, CDR2 SYGVNS. The V end was cut by 5 bases, the J end by 0 bases, with 14 bases between. The CDR3 reads CASSSWGPSSYEQYF. As DNA, the CDR3 is TGTGCCAGCAGTTCGTGGGGTCCTAGCTCCTACGAGCAGTACTTC.

This clonotype was seen many times. The rearrangement joins TRBV6-5 to TRBJ1-4; D gene unclear. Trimming pared 5 bases from V and 11 bases from J, leaving 15 bases between. This CDR3 contains 13 residues. Per the germline V gene, CDR1 is MNHEY and CDR2 is SVGAGI. The CDR3 DNA follows: TGTGCCAGCAGTCAAACGTCTGCGACGAAACTGTTTTTT. It codes for CASSQTSATKLFF.

The rearrangement links TRBV27 to TRBJ2-7; 8 bases are shared with TRBD1. The CDR3 extends over 17 amino acids. CDR1 and CDR2 from the germline V gene are MNHEY and SMNVEV (reference sequence). After removal of 4 bases from V and 7 bases from J, the junction contained 18 bases not matched to a gene. The CDR3 spells CASSSTVGTGLRGEQYF. The CDR3 coding sequence is TGTGCCAGCAGTTCTACCGTAGGGACAGGCCTCAGAGGGGAGCAGTACTTC.

V usage is TRBV15 and J usage is TRBJ1-2, with D maybe TRBD1 (5 bases). The CDR3 has 13 residues. Trimming took off 6 bases at V and 5 bases at J, with 13 bases between the two ends. Germline loops: CDR1 LNHNV, CDR2 YYDKDF (reference sequence). The CDR3 nucleotides read TGTGCCACCAGGAGACGGGAGGGGTATGGCTACACCTTC. Protein product: CATRRREGYGYTF.